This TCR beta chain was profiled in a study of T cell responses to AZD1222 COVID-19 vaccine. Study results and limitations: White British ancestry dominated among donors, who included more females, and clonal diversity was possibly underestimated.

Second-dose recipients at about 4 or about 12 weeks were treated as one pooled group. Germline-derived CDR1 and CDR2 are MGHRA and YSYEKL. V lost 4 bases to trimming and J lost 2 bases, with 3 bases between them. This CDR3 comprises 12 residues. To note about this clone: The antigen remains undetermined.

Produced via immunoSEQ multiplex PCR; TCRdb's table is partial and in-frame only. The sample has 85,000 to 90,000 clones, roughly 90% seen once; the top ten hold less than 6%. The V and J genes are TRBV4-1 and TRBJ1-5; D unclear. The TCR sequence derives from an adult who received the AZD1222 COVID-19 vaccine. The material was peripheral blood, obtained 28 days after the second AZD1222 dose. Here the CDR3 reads CASSPGNQPQHF. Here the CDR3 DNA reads TGCGCCAGCAGCCCAGGCAATCAGCCCCAGCATTTT.